The TCR beta chain under discussion was sequenced for a study of CD8+ T cells in alopecia areata. Individuals with alopecia areata gave both lesional scalp punch biopsies and peripheral blood for collection. Sorting of CD4+ and CD8+ T cells was performed on PBMCs. On this clone: As yet, its antigen is unknown.

Findings and caveats of the study: Scalp sequencing also captures normal skin's resident alphabeta T cells. Sharing of TCR sequences between patients (possibly for HLA-related reasons) was less clear than in mice.

Reverse transcribed after extraction, RNA yielded cDNA as the sequencing template. The assay was immunoSEQ multiplex PCR, and TCRdb's table has in-frame clones only and misses some. Among 45,000 to 70,000 clones listed, about 96% were seen once. CDR3 length equals 17 residues. From germline, CDR1 is SGHTA and CDR2 FQGNSA. Trimming took 1 base from V and 2 from J, leaving 15 bases between them. The genes are TRBV7-2 and TRBJ2-1, with D possibly TRBD2 on 5 matching bases. The material was CD8+ T cells sorted from blood, obtained at week 0. The TCR originated in a human donor with alopecia areata. This chain's CDR3 is CASSLVDYVITYNEQFF. CDR3 nucleotides: TGTGCCAGCAGCTTAGTAGACTACGTTATCACCTACAATGAGCAGTTCTTC.